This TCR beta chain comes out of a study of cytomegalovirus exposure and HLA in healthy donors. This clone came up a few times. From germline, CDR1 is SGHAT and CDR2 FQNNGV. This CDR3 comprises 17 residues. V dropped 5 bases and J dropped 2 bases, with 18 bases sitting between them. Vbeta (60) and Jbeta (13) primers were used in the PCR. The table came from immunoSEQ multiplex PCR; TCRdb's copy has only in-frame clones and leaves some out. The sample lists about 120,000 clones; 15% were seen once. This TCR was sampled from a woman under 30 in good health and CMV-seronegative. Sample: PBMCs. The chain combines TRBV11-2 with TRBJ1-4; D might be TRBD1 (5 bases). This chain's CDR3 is CASSPRDMGQTNEKLFF. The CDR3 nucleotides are TGTGCCAGCAGCCCCCGAGATATGGGGCAGACTAATGAAAAACTGTTTTTT.